The next 21 T cell receptor beta chains were all read from a single sample in a study of CD8+CD57+ T cells in acquired aplastic anemia. In patients chosen for sequencing, flow cytometry had shown CD8+CD57+ cell expansion. TCR beta VDJ and CDR3 profiles were obtained from a genomic DNA template. One entry per CDR3 protein, called by TCRdb with MiXCR from the reads. The sample comprises 150,000 to 200,000 distinct CDR3 sequences, more than 45% of which are singletons, and 3% to 4% rests with the top ten. The specimen sequenced was sorted CD4+, CD8+, or CD8+CD57+ T cells (not recorded which) from PBMCs. These receptors were collected from a human donor with aplastic anemia.

This clonotype occurred many times. The chain combines TRBV6-1 with TRBJ1-6, with a tentative D call TRBD1 (6 bases). V was trimmed by 6 bases and J by 8 bases, leaving 11 bases between them. CDR3 length: 13 residues. CDR1 and CDR2 (germline): MNHNS, SASEGT. DNA of the CDR3: TGTGCCAGCAGAACAGGGTGGGATTCACCCCTCCACTTT. As protein: CASRTGWDSPLHF.

This clonotype was counted many times. V gene TRBV6-1 combines with J gene TRBJ2-2, with no clear D. Germline CDR1 is MNHNS and CDR2 is SASEGT. CDR3 length: 13 amino acids. With 3 bases removed from V and 7 bases from J, the gap between germline ends came to 9 bases. This CDR3 is CASSDTADGELFF. Here the CDR3 DNA reads TGTGCCAGCAGTGACACGGCGGACGGGGAGCTGTTTTTT.

This clonotype was detected only once. At one boundary the junction diverges from the germline segment, which might be a read error. This rearrangement joins TRBV10-3 to TRBJ2-3; TRBD1 aligns across 11 bases. Germline V gene data show CDR1 as ENHRY and CDR2 as SYGVKD. This CDR3 is 16 amino acids long. Written as DNA, the CDR3 is TGTGCCAGCAGTTTCCTGGGACAGGGGGGCACAGATACGCAGTATTTT. Translated, it gives CASSFLGQGGTDTQYF.

Ten or more counts support this clonotype. The rearrangement joins TRBV15 to TRBJ1-3; D uncertain. V lost 0 bases to trimming and J lost 7 bases, with 16 bases between them. CDR1 and CDR2 (germline): LNHNV, YYDKDF (reference sequence). The CDR3 spans 16 residues. The CDR3: CATSREKSDQANTIYF. The CDR3 region has the DNA TGTGCCACCAGCAGAGAAAAGTCGGACCAAGCGAACACCATATATTTT.

V and J are TRBV7-9 and TRBJ2-7; D uncertain. The germline gives CDR1 SEHNR, CDR2 FQNEAQ (reference sequence). The CDR3 is 10 residues long. DNA for the CDR3: TGTGCCAGCAGCTCCGACGAGCAGTACGTC. This codes for CASSSDEQYV.

This chain connects TRBV10-3 to TRBJ1-1; D unresolved. The CDR3 covers 13 residues. Germline loops: CDR1 ENHRY, CDR2 SYGVKD. Trimming took 4 bases from V and 5 from J, leaving 11 bases between them. The CDR3 DNA reads TGTGCCATCAGTGCTACCGTGGAAACTGAAGCTTTCTTT. It specifies CAISATVETEAFF.

This clonotype showed up just once. This chain connects TRBV7-2 to TRBJ1-6; unclear D gene. The length of the CDR3 is 13 residues. Germline loops: CDR1 SGHTA, CDR2 FQGNSA. The V end lost 6 bases, the J end lost 2 bases, and 5 bases lay between the germline ends. The CDR3 DNA sequence: TGTGCCAGCAGGACGGCCTATAATTCACCCCTCCACTTT. Its protein is CASRTAYNSPLHF.

The table lists this clonotype with many counts. In DNA form, the CDR3 reads TGTGCCAGTAGTTTGACAGGTCCAACTAATGAAAAACTGTTTTTT. Translating it yields CASSLTGPTNEKLFF. This chain links TRBV19 with TRBJ1-4, with D possibly being TRBD1 (6 bases). The CDR3 extends over 15 amino acids. In germline, CDR1 is LNHDA, CDR2 SQIVND (reference sequence). Trimming took off 5 bases at V and 0 bases at J, with 10 bases between the two ends.

The genes are TRBV24-1 and TRBJ2-3; no firm D call. There are 14 residues in the CDR3. In germline, CDR1 is KGHDR, CDR2 SFDVKD. V was cut by 6 bases and J by 0 bases, with 9 bases left in between. The CDR3 DNA sequence: TGTGCCACCAGTTCTAGATCTAGCACAGATACGCAGTATTTT. Protein sequence: CATSSRSSTDTQYF.

This clonotype came up a few times. The chain uses TRBV19 and TRBJ1-1; possibly TRBD1 for D (5 bases). CDR1 and CDR2 from the germline V gene are LNHDA and SQIVND (reference sequence). This CDR3 has 11 residues. The CDR3 nucleotides read TGTGCGACTGGGGGATGGACTGAAGCTTTCTTT. Protein sequence: CATGGWTEAFF. The complete variable domain, with remaining parts taken from reference TRBV19 and TRBJ1-1, reads DGGITQSPKYLFRKEGQNVTLSCEQNLNHDAMYWYRQDPGQGLRLIYYSQIVNDFQKGDIAEGYSVSREKKESFPLTVTSAQKNPTAFYLCATGGWTEAFFGQGTRLTVV.

This clonotype showed up many times. This chain joins TRBV27 and TRBJ1-6; TRBD1 aligns across 7 bases. Germline V CDR1 and CDR2: MNHEY, SMNVEV (reference sequence). Trimming removed 5 bases from V and 4 bases from J; junction bases left unmatched: 5. The CDR3 is 15 amino acids. CDR3 sequence: CASSTPGGYNSPLHF. CDR3 DNA: TGTGCCAGCAGTACACCAGGGGGTTATAATTCACCCCTCCACTTT.

This clonotype was counted many times. The chain joins TRBV5-4 to TRBJ2-3, with a tentative D call TRBD2 (5 bases). This CDR3 has 12 amino acids. CDR1 and CDR2 (germline): SGHNT, YYREEE (reference sequence). The germline V and J ends were trimmed by 4 bases and 10 bases, with 13 bases remaining between them. The CDR3 loop is CASSGREAPQYF. The DNA of the CDR3 is TGTGCCAGCAGCGGCCGGGAAGCCCCGCAGTATTTT.

V and J are TRBV20-1 and TRBJ2-7; D possibly corresponds to TRBD2 (9 bases). Trimming stripped 1 base from V and 2 bases from J, with 21 bases between. The CDR3 has 17 amino acids. The germline V gene has CDR1 DFQATT and CDR2 SNEGSKA (reference sequence). This CDR3 is CSARGGGGGQATYEQYF. CDR3 bases: TGCAGTGCTAGAGGCGGCGGGGGGGGACAGGCCACCTACGAGCAGTACTTC.

V usage is TRBV7-9 and J usage is TRBJ2-7; D call uncertain. Trimming cost V 1 base and J 4 bases, with 8 bases left between them. There are 13 residues in the CDR3. Germline V gene data show CDR1 as SEHNR and CDR2 as FQNEAQ (reference sequence). In DNA, the CDR3 is TGTGCCAGCAGCTTAGACTCGCGATACGAGCAGTACTTC. This codes for CASSLDSRYEQYF.

About this clonotype: One base away lies a much larger clone, so this may be a sequencing read error. The rearrangement links TRBV4-1 to TRBJ1-2; the D gene is possibly TRBD1 (6 bases). Germline assignment: CDR1 MGHRA and CDR2 YSYEKL. This CDR3 spans 12 amino acids. DNA for the CDR3: TGCGCCAGCAGCCAAGAGTGGGGGGGCTACGCCTTC. Translating it yields CASSQEWGGYAF.

This clonotype showed up just a few times. At one end, the junction sequence differs from germline, possibly due to a read error. CDR3 sequence reads: CACSSGPKGTQYF. The CDR3 DNA reads TGTGCCTGCAGTAGCGGACCCAAGGGGACCCAGTACTTC. The J gene is TRBJ2-5, the V gene TRBV2; D perhaps matches TRBD2 (6 bases). The CDR3 covers 13 residues. Germline CDR1 and CDR2: SNHLY and FYNNEI. Together with reference TRBV2 and TRBJ2-5, the CDR3 gives the full variable domain: EPEVTQTPSHQVTQMGQEVILRCVPISNHLYFYWYRQILGQKVEFLVSFYNNEISEKSEIFDDQFSVERPDGSNFTLKIRSTKLEDSAMYFCACSSGPKGTQYFGPGTRLLVL.

J is TRBJ1-6 and V is TRBV7-3; no definite D call. Germline lookup yields CDR1 SGHTA and CDR2 FQGTGA. V gave up 5 bases and J gave up 5 bases, with 7 bases separating them. The CDR3 is 13 amino acids. This CDR3 reads CASSLGNNSPLHF. The CDR3 nucleotides read TGTGCCAGCAGCCTGGGGAATAATTCACCCCTCCACTTT.

This clonotype was recorded at least ten times. This sequence joins TRBV7-8 and TRBJ2-3; 7 bases are a match to TRBD1. Germline V gives CDR1 SGHVS, CDR2 FQNEAQ. This CDR3 comprises 16 residues. V lost 0 bases, J lost 6 bases, and 9 bases stayed unmatched. The CDR3 nucleotides read TGTGCCAGCAGCTTAGCCCCGACAGGGTACGGCGATACGCAGTATTTT. Translation: CASSLAPTGYGDTQYF.

The V call is TRBV2, the J call TRBJ1-2; D gene uncertain. The CDR3 is made up of 12 amino acids. The germline V and J ends were trimmed by 7 bases and 4 bases, with 10 bases remaining between them. CDR1 SNHLY and CDR2 FYNNEI come from the germline V gene. The CDR3 protein is CASKGETYGYTF. CDR3 DNA sequence: TGTGCCAGCAAGGGAGAGACCTATGGCTACACCTTC.

With regard to this clonotype: A much larger clone differs from this one at a single base, so this may be a read error. The gene calls are TRBV11-1 and TRBJ2-1; 10 nucleotides line up with TRBD1. CDR1 and CDR2 (germline): SGHAT, FQDESV (reference sequence). This CDR3 is 15 amino acids long. The CDR3 is CASSPSWTGGNEQSF. The CDR3 nucleotides are TGTGCCAGCAGCCCCTCATGGACAGGGGGAAATGAGCAGTCCTTC. The variable domain in full, with the rest retrieved from reference TRBV11-1 and TRBJ2-1, is EAEVAQSPRYKITEKSQAVAFWCDPISGHATLYWYRQILGQGPELLVQFQDESVVDDSQLPKDRFSAERLKGVDSTLKIQPAELGDSAMYLCASSPSWTGGNEQSFGPGTRLTVL.

This clonotype came up a few times. The rearrangement uses TRBV2 and TRBJ2-7; 8 nucleotides agree with TRBD2. The CDR3 contains 15 residues. Germline V gene lookup returns CDR1 SNHLY and CDR2 FYNNEI. The V and J ends lost 4 bases and 6 bases, in that order; junction bases with no gene match: 11. DNA of the CDR3: TGTGCCAGCAGTGCCACTGCCGGGACTAGGGGCGAGCAGTACTTC. Encoded protein: CASSATAGTRGEQYF.